One and the same sample provided the 20 T cell receptor beta chains below, sequenced in a study of breast tumors, draining lymph nodes, adjacent tissues. Each CDR3 protein gets one entry after TCRdb re-called the multiplex PCR reads with MiXCR. The data contain approximately 130,000 distinct CDR3 sequences, approximately 20% of them singletons. The lymph nodes were axillary draining lymph nodes from breast cancer patients. Input material: axillary lymph node tissue. The source is a female donor with breast cancer. Some clones in this sample may be carry-over from other donors' samples.

This clonotype was seen at least ten times. The chain couples TRBV19 to TRBJ1-2, with D unresolved. V lost 7 bases and J lost 4, with 13 bases in between. In germline, CDR1 is LNHDA, CDR2 SQIVND (reference sequence). The length of the CDR3 is 13 residues. The CDR3 sequence is CASTRGWGYGYTF. Written as DNA, the CDR3 is TGTGCCAGTACCAGAGGGTGGGGCTATGGCTACACCTTC.

About this clonotype: A read error is possible here, since a much larger clone lies one base away. The V call is TRBV2, the J call TRBJ2-5, with D perhaps matching TRBD1 (6 bases). The CDR3 covers 15 residues. CDR1 is SNHLY, CDR2 FYNNEI, per germline. CDR3 coding DNA: TGTGCCAGCAGACCTACCAGCCACCCAGGGGAGACCCAGCACTTC. The encoded protein is CASRPTSHPGETQHF.

This clonotype was recorded a few times. The rearrangement joins TRBV28 to TRBJ2-6; D is ambiguous. This CDR3 contains 17 residues. Trimming shortened V by 3 bases and J by 0 bases, and 12 bases separated the two germline ends. Germline V lookup: CDR1 MDHEN, CDR2 SYDVKM. DNA for the CDR3: TGTGCCAGCAGTTTGGTTCAGTGGAGCTCTGGGGCCAACGTCCTGACTTTC. This sequence encodes CASSLVQWSSGANVLTF.

This clonotype has ten or more counts. The V and J genes are TRBV20-1 and TRBJ2-7; 7 bases align to TRBD1. The CDR3 length is 12 residues. The germline V gene has CDR1 DFQATT and CDR2 SNEGSKA (reference sequence). J was trimmed by 5 bases and V by 0 bases; bases with no gene match: 1. The CDR3 DNA follows: TGCAGTGCTAGAGACAGGGGGAACGAGCAGTACTTC. Translated, it gives CSARDRGNEQYF.

As regards this clonotype: Possible read error: a much larger clone is one base away. The rearrangement joins TRBV20-1 to TRBJ2-4; D remains unclear. Per germline, CDR1 DFQATT and CDR2 SNEGSKA (reference sequence). This CDR3 is 12 amino acids long. The CDR3 sequence is CSASSLSNIQCF. The CDR3 nucleotides read TGCAGTGCTAGCAGCCTATCTAACATTCAGTGCTTC.

This clonotype was seen repeatedly, ten times or more. J is TRBJ2-7 and V is TRBV20-1; 10 bases map to TRBD2. This CDR3 is 14 amino acids long. V was clipped by 1 base and J by 4 bases; unmatched bases: 4. Germline V gene sequence: CDR1 DFQATT, CDR2 SNEGSKA (reference sequence). CDR3 in DNA: TGCAGTGCTAGAGGGACTAGCGGACCTTACGAGCAGTACTTC. Translation gives CSARGTSGPYEQYF.

The V and J genes are TRBV14 and TRBJ2-3; D may be TRBD2 (5 bases). Germline V gene lookup returns CDR1 SGHDN and CDR2 FVKESK. Trimming cost V 9 bases and J 4 bases, with 14 bases left between them. The CDR3 is made up of 13 amino acids. The CDR3 spells CASSKRAPDTQYF. Written as DNA, the CDR3 is TGTGCCAGTAGTAAGAGGGCCCCAGATACGCAGTATTTT.

A word on this clonotype: This could be a read error, since a much larger clone is one nucleotide away. The rearrangement uses TRBV7-2 and TRBJ2-2; D possibly uses TRBD1 or TRBD2 (5 bases each). The CDR3 runs 14 residues. The V gene's germline CDR1 is SGHTA and CDR2 FQGNSA. The CDR3: CAGSRDQLTGELFF. The CDR3 DNA follows: TGTGCCGGCAGCCGGGACCAACTCACCGGGGAGCTGTTTTTT.

This clonotype has a count of ten or more. The chain links TRBV6-1 to TRBJ2-3, with 12 bases that match TRBD2. V shed 3 bases and J 4 bases; nucleotides not matched to a gene: 11. This CDR3 comprises 18 residues. Germline assignment: CDR1 MNHNS and CDR2 SASEGT. The CDR3 sequence is CASSELAGGPIPPDTQYF. The CDR3 DNA is TGTGCCAGCAGTGAGCTAGCGGGAGGGCCAATTCCCCCAGATACGCAGTATTTT.

The gene calls are TRBV28 and TRBJ2-7; no clear D gene. CDR1 and CDR2 (germline): MDHEN, SYDVKM. This CDR3 contains 14 residues. Trimming took off 8 bases at V and 0 bases at J, with 14 bases between the two ends. The CDR3 is CASWGSSSSYEQYF. Here the CDR3 DNA reads TGTGCCAGCTGGGGATCCAGCAGCTCCTACGAGCAGTACTTC.

The sample holds many counts of this clonotype. The V and J genes are TRBV6-5 and TRBJ2-2, with 9 bases identical to TRBD2. This CDR3 spans 15 amino acids. J lost 7 bases, V lost 6 bases, and 9 bases had no gene match. Germline V gene sequence: CDR1 MNHEY, CDR2 SVGAGI. The CDR3 sequence is CASRGAGGSNGELFF. The CDR3 nucleotides read TGTGCCAGCAGAGGCGCGGGAGGGTCGAACGGGGAGCTGTTTTTT.

This clonotype has at least ten counts. J is TRBJ2-3 and V is TRBV15; TRBD2 is a possible D gene (7 bases). This CDR3 spans 12 amino acids. Trimming left V 6 bases short and J 6 bases short, with 10 bases between. Germline lookup yields CDR1 LNHNV and CDR2 YYDKDF (reference sequence). CDR3 residues: CATRQGGDTQYF. In nucleotides, the CDR3 is TGTGCCACCAGACAGGGAGGGGATACGCAGTATTTT.

This clonotype was recorded many times. The rearrangement joins TRBV29-1 to TRBJ2-2; D ambiguous. V was cut by 4 bases and J by 4 bases, with 10 bases left in between. The CDR3 loop spans 13 amino acids. CDR1 is SQVTM, CDR2 ANQGSEA, per germline. CDR3 protein: CSVGAGATGELFF. DNA for the CDR3: TGCAGCGTTGGAGCAGGAGCCACCGGGGAGCTGTTTTTT.

In this sample, this clonotype turned up once. A read error may explain this, as a much larger clone is one base away. This CDR3 is missing its conserved last phenylalanine or tryptophan, likely due to a read error. The DNA is omitted, as the CDR3 cannot be located on it reliably, and the CDR3 follows TCRdb's listing. This chain links TRBV19 with TRBJ2-1; TRBD1, the table's D call, lacks a check against the DNA. The CDR3 is 12 amino acids in total, end residues counted. Per the germline V gene, CDR1 is LNHDA and CDR2 is SQIVND (reference sequence). The CDR3 region is CASSPEGGRGFL.

To note about this clonotype: This may be a read error, as it is one base from a much larger clone. In this CDR3 the conserved last residue, phenylalanine or tryptophan, is missing, so a read error is likely. V usage is TRBV20-1 and J usage is TRBJ2-7, with 8 positions matching TRBD1. V was pared by 3 bases and J by 4 bases, with 5 bases of the junction left unmatched. This CDR3 comprises 13 residues. The germline V gene encodes CDR1 DFQATT and CDR2 SNEGSKA (reference sequence). Here the CDR3 reads CSARPGGPYEQYL. The CDR3 bases are TGCAGTGCTAGGCCAGGGGGCCCGTACGAGCAGTACCTC.

On this clonotype: This may be a read error, as it is one base from a much larger clone. The chain couples TRBV6-5 to TRBJ2-7, with TRBD1 matching over 7 bases. The CDR3 spans 15 residues. Germline CDR1 MNHEY, CDR2 SVGAGI. The CDR3 DNA reads TGTGTCAGCAGGAAGGGACAGTCCATCTCCTACGAGCAGTACTTC. Its translation: CVSRKGQSISYEQYF.

Many counts were recorded for this clonotype. V is TRBV9 and J is TRBJ2-7; D is possibly TRBD2 (5 bases). The CDR3 covers 15 residues. Germline CDR1 SGDLS, CDR2 YYNGEE. Trimming took 2 bases from V and 3 from J, leaving 15 bases between them. The CDR3 sequence is CASSVANGGGYEQYF. The DNA for the CDR3 is TGTGCCAGCAGCGTCGCAAACGGTGGAGGCTACGAGCAGTACTTC.

This clonotype was found many times. This sequence joins TRBV29-1 and TRBJ2-1, with D perhaps TRBD1 or TRBD2 (5 bases each). This CDR3 comprises 13 residues. With 5 bases removed from V and 7 bases from J, the gap between germline ends came to 15 bases. CDR1 SQVTM and CDR2 ANQGSEA come from the germline V gene. CDR3: CSVKVSWGNEQFF. The DNA for the CDR3 is TGCAGCGTTAAAGTAAGCTGGGGGAATGAGCAGTTCTTC.

With regard to this clonotype: Possible read error: a much larger clone is one base away. A read error is likely, as this CDR3 ends without the conserved phenylalanine or tryptophan. V gene TRBV7-9 combines with J gene TRBJ1-5; D remains unclear. The ends were cut back, 5 bases at V and 0 bases at J, with 11 bases in the middle. The length of the CDR3 is 15 residues. Germline lookup yields CDR1 SEHNR and CDR2 FQNEAQ (reference sequence). This CDR3 is CASSPAGSSNQPQHC. CDR3 DNA: TGTGCCAGCAGCCCAGCTGGGTCTAGCAATCAGCCCCAGCATTGT.

There are many counts of this clonotype. The chain couples TRBV24-1 to TRBJ2-5; either TRBD1 or TRBD2 may supply D (5 bases each). Trimming took off 3 bases at V and 7 bases at J, with 11 bases between the two ends. Germline V gene sequence: CDR1 KGHDR, CDR2 SFDVKD. The CDR3 length is 13 residues. The DNA of the CDR3 is TGTGCCACCAGTGATGGGACCGCTGGGACCCAGTACTTC. Translated, it gives CATSDGTAGTQYF.